This T cell receptor (beta chain) comes out of a study of T cells in Graves' hyperthyroidism and ophthalmopathy (dated by TCRdb to between 2017 and 2020). Study-wide context: Peripheral blood was collected at initial diagnosis, before any treatment. The paper describes TCR Vbeta CDR3 sequencing of 120 to 150 peripheral blood samples, made up of roughly 45 ophthalmopathy patients, 70 to 75 hyperthyroidism patients and approximately 17 progressor patients. Following sampling, methimazole starting at 30 mg daily was given to hyperthyroidism patients, and high-dose intravenous methylprednisolone was given to ophthalmopathy patients. To identify TCR V-J signatures that set the groups apart, the researchers used a discovery cohort of more than 95 patients, made up of 40 to 45 with Graves' ophthalmopathy and some 60 with stable Graves' hyperthyroidism. Prospective prediction of ophthalmopathy was tested in an independent validation cohort consisting of roughly 20 hyperthyroidism patients and around 16 patients who later progressed to ophthalmopathy. The approximately 98 discovery patients were randomly divided into training and test sets at a 7:3 ratio. The study also compared thyroid tissue and blood T-cell repertoires from a handful of Graves' hyperthyroidism patients.

The TCR beta CDR3 regions were amplified from the RNA transcripts. For the first round of RT-PCR on the TCR CDR3, the HTBI primer set was used together with the Qiagen OneStep RT-PCR kit. The libraries were constructed in a second round of multiplex PCR and then size-selected and purified. Paired-end sequencing of the libraries was performed with 100 bp reads on an Illumina HiSeq2000. The authors processed their data as follows. SOAPnuke was used to process the raw data, throwing out any read that contained adapters or uncalled bases, had a mean Phred below 15, or lacked an exact constant-primer or identifier match. COPE v1.2.5 was used to merge high-quality paired reads, and clonotypes were defined as unique nucleotide sequences. MiTCR v1.1 was used to align clonotypes to the IMGT TRBV, TRBD and TRBJ reference segments. Only V-J combinations with frequency above 0.0001, covering 99.2% of repertoires, were analysed. A TCS score was defined as the ratio of F50 (clonal expansion) to E x V (chaos), with BLOSUM62-based TCRdist applied between CDR3 peptides within each V-J. Welch's t-statistics and random forest reduced fewer than 550 V-J features to roughly 13, which were used in a naive Bayes classifier (R e1071). The public reads were reprocessed in TCRdb via fastp at Q25 and MiXCR, keeping in-frame beta chains. Identical CDR3 protein sequences are pooled into one entry, listed with their most common genes and DNA. For this entry, the V and J calls and clone size follow TCRdb and not the study's own pipeline. This sample gives 600,000 to 850,000 distinct CDR3 sequences in total; around 20% of them show up just once. The ten most abundant clones make up 16% of the sample.

The hyperthyroidism patients were between 18 and 65 years old and newly diagnosed, with a disease duration of less than 2 months. Exclusion was applied to patients with uncontrolled infections, other autoimmune diseases, pregnancy or lactation. Diagnoses were based on clinical symptoms, serum thyroxine and TRAb, thyroid ultrasound and orbital computed tomography. Blood from progressor patients was collected at the time of first diagnosis with hyperthyroidism, before any ophthalmopathy symptoms had appeared. PBMCs were isolated from about 9 ml of fresh peripheral blood by Ficoll-Paque density gradient centrifugation. Progressor patients were initially diagnosed with Graves' hyperthyroidism and developed ophthalmopathy during follow-up. Total RNA was extracted with Trizol reagent, and quality was checked on an Agilent 2100 Bioanalyzer. The CDR3 holds 22 amino acids from the cysteine to the phenylalanine. This entry keeps only the CDR3 DNA: 66 bases, framed from base 1. V ends up 6 bases short and J 5 bases short, with an unmatched junction base count of 29. The germline V gene gives CDR1 as SNHLY and CDR2 as FYNNEI.

This clonotype was detected ten times or more. Its antigen target is currently unknown. Qualities for individual bases were not recorded, and no much larger clone is one base off. General study outcomes and caveats: Blood samples also contained most of the expanded thyroid clonotypes (frequency above 0.001), which suggests that blood repertoires may reflect thyroid immune responses. Ophthalmopathy was separated from stable hyperthyroidism by a 13 V-J signature model, with roughly 88% sensitivity and 81% to 82% specificity obtained in cross-validation and 80%/75% obtained in testing. In validation, the model predicted progression to ophthalmopathy with around 71% sensitivity and around 72% specificity, a median of 6.5 months before onset. No statistical method was used to fix the sample size in advance, and group allocation was not hidden from the investigators.

The material sequenced was blood. The receptor was isolated from a woman aged 45-59 years with Graves' hyperthyroidism that later progressed to Graves' ophthalmopathy. Here the chain combines TRBV2 and TRBJ2-2; 8 nucleotides in the junction match TRBD2. The CDR3 protein is CASRRGSPVAGPARGKTGELFF. The sequence in DNA is TGTGCCAGCAGGAGAGGGTCACCCGTAGCGGGGCCCGCCCGGGGAAAAACCGGGGAGCTGTTTTTT.